Listed below are T cell receptor beta chains from one sample, sequenced in a study of T cell responses to AZD1222 COVID-19 vaccine. Only in-frame clones appear in the TCRdb table, and some are missing; sequencing was by immunoSEQ multiplex PCR. The sample includes roughly 120,000 clones, 92% of them seen just once. The specimen comprised peripheral blood, sampled 28 days after the second AZD1222 dose. The source of these receptors is an adult who received the AZD1222 COVID-19 vaccine. Both conserved end residues are part of each CDR3. A D gene is named only where the DNA matches it firmly. Only some rows state a clone size, as once, few, many or a class for expanded clones.

J gene: TRBJ2-2; clone size: .; D gene: TRBD1; V gene: TRBV29-1; CDR3 protein: CSGARDRNTGELFF; CDR3 DNA: TGCAGCGGCGCACGGGACAGAAACACCGGGGAGCTGTTTTTT
J gene: TRBJ2-2; clone size: .; D gene: TRBD2; V gene: TRBV7-9; CDR3 protein: CASSPYWTSGYNTGELFF; CDR3 DNA: TGTGCCAGCAGCCCCTACTGGACTAGCGGATATAACACCGGGGAGCTGTTTTTT
J gene: TRBJ1-1; clone size: .; D gene: TRBD1; V gene: TRBV3-1/TRBV3-2; CDR3 protein: CASSIAPNRGPEAFF; CDR3 DNA: TGTGCCAGCAGCATCGCCCCCAACAGGGGCCCTGAAGCTTTCTTT
J gene: TRBJ1-6; clone size: .; D gene: TRBD1; V gene: TRBV27; CDR3 protein: CASSLFTGVNNSPLHF; CDR3 DNA: TGTGCCAGCAGTTTATTTACAGGGGTTAATAATTCACCCCTCCACTTT
J gene: TRBJ2-5; clone size: .; D gene: TRBD2; V gene: TRBV9; CDR3 protein: CASSVYGGGQETQYF; CDR3 DNA: TGTGCCAGCAGCGTATATGGCGGGGGGCAAGAGACCCAGTACTTC
J gene: TRBJ1-1; clone size: .; D gene: .; V gene: TRBV5-6; CDR3 protein: CASSLDGGLRTEAFF; CDR3 DNA: TGTGCCAGCAGCTTGGACGGGGGGCTGAGAACTGAAGCTTTCTTT
J gene: TRBJ1-6; clone size: .; D gene: .; V gene: TRBV7-9; CDR3 protein: CASSLGPLGGSPLHF; CDR3 DNA: TGTGCCAGCAGCTTAGGACCCCTAGGTGGTTCACCCCTCCACTTT
J gene: TRBJ2-1; clone size: .; D gene: TRBD2; V gene: TRBV11-1; CDR3 protein: CASSVPSGRADNEQFF; CDR3 DNA: TGTGCCAGCAGCGTACCTAGCGGGAGGGCCGACAATGAGCAGTTCTTC
J gene: TRBJ2-2; clone size: .; D gene: .; V gene: TRBV2; CDR3 protein: CASSSTGFGTGELFF; CDR3 DNA: TGTGCCAGCAGCTCCACAGGGTTCGGCACCGGGGAGCTGTTTTTT
J gene: TRBJ2-2; clone size: .; D gene: TRBD1; V gene: TRBV11-1; CDR3 protein: CASSLVLQGADGELFF; CDR3 DNA: TGTGCCAGCAGCTTAGTGCTCCAGGGGGCGGACGGGGAGCTGTTTTTT
J gene: TRBJ1-1; clone size: .; D gene: TRBD1; V gene: TRBV25-1; CDR3 protein: CASSVQGAGAEAFF; CDR3 DNA: TGTGCCAGCAGTGTGCAGGGGGCAGGGGCTGAAGCTTTCTTT
J gene: TRBJ2-7; clone size: .; D gene: .; V gene: TRBV12-3/TRBV12-4; CDR3 protein: CASSLLYEQYF; CDR3 DNA: TGTGCCAGCAGTTTATTATACGAGCAGTACTTC
J gene: TRBJ2-3; clone size: .; D gene: .; V gene: TRBV2; CDR3 protein: CASRVVSDTQYF; CDR3 DNA: TGTGCCAGCAGGGTGGTATCAGATACGCAGTATTTT
J gene: TRBJ1-1; clone size: .; D gene: .; V gene: TRBV19; CDR3 protein: CASSVMGLGIKDMNTEAFF; CDR3 DNA: TGTGCCAGTAGTGTCATGGGGCTCGGTATTAAGGACATGAACACTGAAGCTTTCTTT
J gene: TRBJ1-4; clone size: .; D gene: .; V gene: TRBV27; CDR3 protein: CASSPSYGEKLFF; CDR3 DNA: TGTGCCAGCAGTCCCTCGTATGGGGAAAAACTGTTTTTT
J gene: TRBJ1-4; clone size: .; D gene: .; V gene: TRBV4-1; CDR3 protein: CASSQGQFNEKLFF; CDR3 DNA: TGCGCCAGCAGCCAAGGACAGTTTAATGAAAAACTGTTTTTT
J gene: TRBJ2-3; clone size: .; D gene: .; V gene: TRBV6-1; CDR3 protein: CASSDPPVRTDTQYF; CDR3 DNA: TGTGCCAGCAGTGACCCCCCTGTTCGTACAGATACGCAGTATTTT
J gene: TRBJ2-7; clone size: .; D gene: TRBD1; V gene: TRBV5-4; CDR3 protein: CASRMWGTGRAYEQYF; CDR3 DNA: TGTGCCAGCAGGATGTGGGGGACAGGGAGGGCCTACGAGCAGTACTTC
J gene: TRBJ1-1; clone size: .; D gene: .; V gene: TRBV5-5; CDR3 protein: CASSPPGRNTEAFF; CDR3 DNA: TGTGCCAGCAGCCCCCCCGGGCGGAACACTGAAGCTTTCTTT
J gene: TRBJ2-2; clone size: .; D gene: .; V gene: TRBV3-1/TRBV3-2; CDR3 protein: CASSQDTTGTGELFF; CDR3 DNA: TGTGCCAGCAGCCAAGATACAACTGGCACCGGGGAGCTGTTTTTT
J gene: TRBJ2-1; clone size: .; D gene: TRBD2; V gene: TRBV7-6; CDR3 protein: CASSLAREREDGYEQFF; CDR3 DNA: TGTGCCAGCAGCTTAGCGAGAGAGCGGGAGGATGGCTATGAGCAGTTCTTC
J gene: TRBJ1-1; clone size: .; D gene: .; V gene: TRBV9; CDR3 protein: CASNLRGAGTEAFF; CDR3 DNA: TGTGCCAGCAACTTGAGGGGGGCAGGCACTGAAGCTTTCTTT
J gene: TRBJ2-5; clone size: .; D gene: TRBD1; V gene: TRBV29-1; CDR3 protein: CSVTRTGGLLETQYF; CDR3 DNA: TGCAGCGTGACACGGACAGGGGGTTTATTGGAGACCCAGTACTTC
J gene: TRBJ2-3; clone size: once; D gene: .; V gene: TRBV28; CDR3 protein: CASRGSYTDTQYF; CDR3 DNA: TGTGCCAGCAGGGGCTCTTACACAGATACGCAGTATTTT
J gene: TRBJ1-5; clone size: .; D gene: .; V gene: TRBV4-1; CDR3 protein: CASSQESVQGGQPQHF; CDR3 DNA: TGCGCCAGCAGCCAAGAATCCGTGCAGGGAGGTCAGCCCCAGCATTTT
J gene: TRBJ1-4; clone size: .; D gene: TRBD1; V gene: TRBV15; CDR3 protein: CATSRATGAREKLFF; CDR3 DNA: TGTGCCACCAGCAGGGCAACAGGGGCGCGGGAAAAACTGTTTTTT
J gene: TRBJ2-7; clone size: .; D gene: TRBD1; V gene: TRBV5-1; CDR3 protein: CASSLDRGHEQYF; CDR3 DNA: TGCGCCAGCAGCCTGGACAGGGGCCACGAGCAGTACTTC
J gene: TRBJ2-1; clone size: few; D gene: .; V gene: TRBV27; CDR3 protein: CASSLSINEALSSYNEQFF; CDR3 DNA: TGTGCCAGCAGTTTATCGATAAACGAAGCGTTAAGCTCCTACAATGAGCAGTTCTTC
J gene: TRBJ1-3; clone size: .; D gene: .; V gene: TRBV7-9; CDR3 protein: CASSSPGAGVGNTIYF; CDR3 DNA: TGTGCCAGCAGCTCTCCGGGGGCAGGGGTAGGAAACACCATATATTTT
J gene: TRBJ2-1; clone size: .; D gene: .; V gene: TRBV24-1; CDR3 protein: CATSEHVPGGGSYNEQFF; CDR3 DNA: TGTGCCACCAGTGAGCACGTACCTGGAGGGGGCTCCTACAATGAGCAGTTCTTC
J gene: TRBJ1-2; clone size: .; D gene: .; V gene: TRBV5-3; CDR3 protein: CARSLLRGYTF; CDR3 DNA: TGTGCCAGAAGCTTGCTTAGGGGCTACACCTTC
J gene: TRBJ2-3; clone size: .; D gene: .; V gene: TRBV30; CDR3 protein: CAWRLTGTDTQYF; CDR3 DNA: TGTGCCTGGAGACTAACAGGGACAGATACGCAGTATTTT
J gene: TRBJ1-1; clone size: .; D gene: .; V gene: TRBV19; CDR3 protein: CASSSLPYTNTEAFF; CDR3 DNA: TGTGCCAGTAGTAGTCTTCCCTATACGAACACTGAAGCTTTCTTT
J gene: TRBJ2-1; clone size: .; D gene: TRBD2; V gene: TRBV9; CDR3 protein: CASSVSLAGFLGHTNEQFF; CDR3 DNA: TGTGCCAGCAGCGTTTCCCTAGCGGGATTCCTCGGTCACACGAATGAGCAGTTCTTC
J gene: TRBJ1-5; clone size: .; D gene: .; V gene: TRBV28; CDR3 protein: CASSLVGNQPQHF; CDR3 DNA: TGTGCCAGCAGTTTAGTTGGCAATCAGCCCCAGCATTTT
J gene: TRBJ1-1; clone size: .; D gene: .; V gene: TRBV28; CDR3 protein: CASSLSAGAFF; CDR3 DNA: TGTGCCAGCAGTTTATCGGCAGGGGCTTTCTTT
J gene: TRBJ1-2; clone size: .; D gene: .; V gene: TRBV5-5; CDR3 protein: CASSAGGTIFYGYTF; CDR3 DNA: TGTGCCAGCAGCGCCGGGGGGACGATCTTTTATGGCTACACCTTC
J gene: TRBJ1-4; clone size: .; D gene: TRBD1; V gene: TRBV4-1; CDR3 protein: CASSQPYDTQGRTNEKLFF; CDR3 DNA: TGCGCCAGCAGCCAACCTTACGACACACAGGGGAGAACTAATGAAAAACTGTTTTTT
J gene: TRBJ2-7; clone size: .; D gene: .; V gene: TRBV7-9; CDR3 protein: CASSLGRSSYEQYF; CDR3 DNA: TGTGCCAGCAGCTTAGGTCGGAGCTCCTACGAGCAGTACTTC
J gene: TRBJ2-5; clone size: once; D gene: .; V gene: TRBV6-5; CDR3 protein: CASSYSRGHPVGTQYF; CDR3 DNA: TGTGCCAGCAGTTACTCCCGGGGACATCCAGTCGGGACCCAGTACTTC
J gene: TRBJ1-6; clone size: .; D gene: .; V gene: TRBV14; CDR3 protein: CASSRIGGNYNSPLHF; CDR3 DNA: TGTGCCAGCAGCCGCATAGGCGGGAACTATAATTCACCCCTCCACTTT
J gene: TRBJ1-5; clone size: .; D gene: .; V gene: TRBV6-1; CDR3 protein: CASSEAGLFGQPQHF; CDR3 DNA: TGTGCCAGCAGTGAAGCGGGGCTGTTTGGTCAGCCCCAGCATTTT
J gene: TRBJ2-1; clone size: .; D gene: .; V gene: TRBV18; CDR3 protein: CASSPPVPYNEQFF; CDR3 DNA: TGTGCCAGCTCACCACCGGTCCCCTACAATGAGCAGTTCTTC
J gene: TRBJ2-1; clone size: .; D gene: TRBD1; V gene: TRBV5-1; CDR3 protein: CASSLTGLSNEQFF; CDR3 DNA: TGCGCCAGCAGCCTGACAGGGTTGAGTAATGAGCAGTTCTTC
J gene: TRBJ2-7; clone size: .; D gene: .; V gene: TRBV2; CDR3 protein: CASSEWRDEQYF; CDR3 DNA: TGTGCCAGCAGTGAATGGCGGGACGAGCAGTACTTC
J gene: TRBJ2-7; clone size: .; D gene: .; V gene: TRBV11-2; CDR3 protein: CASSLSQGSYEQYF; CDR3 DNA: TGTGCCAGCAGCTTATCACAGGGATCCTACGAGCAGTACTTC
J gene: TRBJ1-2; clone size: .; D gene: .; V gene: TRBV28; CDR3 protein: CASSLPPLYGYTF; CDR3 DNA: TGTGCCAGCAGTTTGCCACCCCTCTATGGCTACACCTTC
J gene: TRBJ2-1; clone size: .; D gene: .; V gene: TRBV30; CDR3 protein: CAWSGVGRYTYNEQFF; CDR3 DNA: TGTGCCTGGAGTGGGGTCGGGAGATACACCTACAATGAGCAGTTCTTC
J gene: TRBJ1-2; clone size: .; D gene: .; V gene: TRBV7-3; CDR3 protein: CASSLIGGERGYTF; CDR3 DNA: TGTGCCAGCAGCTTGATCGGGGGTGAGCGTGGCTACACCTTC
J gene: TRBJ1-2; clone size: once; D gene: .; V gene: TRBV7-6; CDR3 protein: CASSLVGNQHVRDGYTF; CDR3 DNA: TGTGCCAGCAGCTTAGTAGGGAATCAACACGTTCGAGATGGCTACACCTTC
J gene: TRBJ1-4; clone size: once; D gene: .; V gene: TRBV2; CDR3 protein: CASQVQKLFF; CDR3 DNA: TGTGCTAGCCAAGTCCAAAAACTGTTTTTT